Sequencing of this TCR beta chain was carried out in a study of molecular identifiers for immune sequencing clone quantification. CDR3 length: 15 residues. Germline V CDR1 and CDR2: DFQATT, SNEGSKA (reference sequence). V lost 6 bases, J lost 5 bases, and 14 bases stayed unmatched. From the PCR reads, TCRdb called clonotypes with MiXCR, one entry per CDR3 protein. The sample lists more than 550,000 distinct CDR3 sequences; approximately 24% were seen once. This clonotype was seen repeatedly, ten times or more. This sequence joins TRBV20-1 and TRBJ2-3; 7 bases align to TRBD1. Sequencing input: naive CD8+ T cells from blood, with Jurkat cell RNA spiked in. Subset indicated: FACS-sorted CD8+CD4-CCR7+CD45RA+ naive T cells. This TCR was sampled from a human donor in good health. Some libraries in this study had Jurkat cell RNA spiked in. In DNA form, the CDR3 reads TGCAGTGCAAGGGGAACACAGGGGTTGGGAGATACGCAGTATTTT. Its translation: CSARGTQGLGDTQYF.